Listed below are T cell receptor beta chains from one sample, sequenced in a study of T cell changes during pregnancy in multiple sclerosis. Some clones are missing from TCRdb's copy, which holds only in-frame ones; the method was immunoSEQ multiplex PCR. The repertoire consists of around 40,000 clones, with 90% occurring once and the leading ten covering around 0.47%. Material: CD4+ T cells from peripheral blood mononuclear cells, obtained in the first trimester of pregnancy. The receptor set was obtained from a female donor in good health, enrolled as a control in a pregnancy study. Both conserved end residues are part of each CDR3. Fields, in order: J gene, V gene, clone size, D gene, CDR3 protein, CDR3 DNA. The D gene is left open where the match is weak. Size tells how often a clone was seen (once, few, many) or the class of an expanded clone, and some rows leave it out.

TRBJ2-2 TRBV2 - TRBD2 CASSERGGYAGELFF TGTGCCAGCAGTGAACGGGGGGGGTATGCCGGGGAGCTGTTTTTT
TRBJ1-2 TRBV28 - - CASSQRIVRGYTF TGTGCCAGCAGTCAGCGAATAGTCCGCGGCTACACCTTC
TRBJ2-5 TRBV19 - TRBD2 CASSMRRTSGAETQYF TGTGCCAGTAGTATGCGGCGGACAAGCGGGGCAGAGACCCAGTACTTC
TRBJ2-2 TRBV29-1 - TRBD1 CSVGGQGTGELFF TGCAGCGTTGGGGGACAGGGGACCGGGGAGCTGTTTTTT
TRBJ1-1 TRBV4-3 few - CASSLGLKNTEAFF TGCGCCAGCAGCCTCGGACTTAAGAACACTGAAGCTTTCTTT
TRBJ2-1 TRBV28 - - CASSRGGAGNEQFF TGTGCCAGCTCTAGGGGGGGGGCCGGAAATGAGCAGTTCTTC
TRBJ1-2 TRBV6-5 - - CAATGGLYFGYTF TGTGCAGCGACGGGGGGGCTCTATTTTGGCTACACCTTC
TRBJ2-2 TRBV9 - TRBD1 CASSARGRTGELFF TGTGCCAGCAGCGCCAGGGGGCGGACCGGGGAGCTGTTTTTT
TRBJ2-1 TRBV5-6 - TRBD2 CASSPVASGGYEQFF TGTGCCAGCAGTCCGGTGGCTAGCGGGGGTTATGAGCAGTTCTTC
TRBJ2-1 TRBV5-8 - TRBD1 CASSQRTGGYNEQFF TGTGCCAGCAGCCAAAGGACAGGGGGCTACAATGAGCAGTTCTTC
TRBJ2-2 TRBV27 - TRBD2 CASSPSGVTGTGELFF TGTGCCAGCAGTCCTAGCGGGGTCACCGGGACCGGGGAGCTGTTTTTT
TRBJ2-7 TRBV7-2 - TRBD2 CASSPTSGGHQYEQYF TGTGCCAGCAGCCCGACTAGCGGGGGGCACCAGTACGAGCAGTACTTC
TRBJ2-5 TRBV29-1 - - CSVVDLREYQETQYF TGCAGCGTTGTCGATCTTCGAGAGTACCAAGAGACCCAGTACTTC
TRBJ2-3 TRBV7-2 - TRBD2 CASSLSWAGGLDTQYF TGTGCCAGCAGCTTAAGTTGGGCGGGGGGGTTAGATACGCAGTATTTT
TRBJ1-1 TRBV29-1 medium-sized TRBD1 CSGWGQMNTEAFF TGCAGCGGATGGGGACAGATGAACACTGAAGCTTTCTTT
TRBJ1-1 TRBV7-6 - - CASSSSLVNTEAFF TGTGCCAGCAGCTCAAGCCTAGTGAACACTGAAGCTTTCTTT
TRBJ1-1 TRBV7-2 - TRBD1 CASNNRGRDRVSNTEAFF TGTGCCAGCAACAATCGGGGCCGGGACAGGGTGTCGAACACTGAAGCTTTCTTT
TRBJ2-2 TRBV30 - - CAWSVRRVPRELFF TGTGCCTGGAGTGTTCGCAGGGTTCCCCGGGAGCTGTTTTTT
TRBJ2-2 TRBV5-6 - - CASSLSARDTGELFF TGTGCCAGCAGCTTGTCGGCCAGGGACACCGGGGAGCTGTTTTTT
TRBJ1-1 TRBV5-1 - - CASSLTYVGGTEAFF TGCGCCAGCAGCTTGACTTATGTGGGGGGAACTGAAGCTTTCTTT
TRBJ1-2 TRBV2 - TRBD1 CASSGDRGTFGYTF TGTGCCAGCAGTGGGGACAGGGGGACTTTTGGCTACACCTTC
TRBJ2-7 TRBV7-2 - - CASSPKTVLSYEQYF TGTGCCAGCAGCCCAAAGACAGTCCTCTCCTACGAGCAGTACTTC
TRBJ2-5 TRBV11-2 - TRBD2 CASSSPGAGGETQYF TGTGCCAGCAGCTCGCCGGGGGCGGGGGGAGAGACCCAGTACTTC
TRBJ1-1 TRBV11-2 - TRBD1 CASSAGGAFF TGTGCCAGCAGCGCAGGGGGTGCTTTCTTT
TRBJ1-2 TRBV25-1 - - CASSEFRGNYGYTF TGTGCCAGCAGTGAATTTAGGGGTAACTATGGCTACACCTTC
TRBJ2-7 TRBV20-1 - TRBD2 CSATGLAVRYF TGCAGTGCTACCGGACTAGCGGTGAGGTACTTC
TRBJ2-5 TRBV11-2 - TRBD1 CASSRGQIYQETQYF TGTGCCAGCAGCCGGGGACAGATTTACCAAGAGACCCAGTACTTC
TRBJ1-2 TRBV5-6 - - CASSLGRGNYGYTF TGTGCCAGCAGCTTGGGACGGGGAAACTATGGCTACACCTTC
TRBJ1-2 TRBV14 - - CASSRRQAAASNYGYTF TGTGCCAGCAGCCGAAGACAAGCGGCGGCTTCTAACTATGGCTACACCTTC
TRBJ2-5 TRBV4-1 - - CASSQDGGARSKETQYF TGCGCCAGCAGCCAAGATGGTGGGGCCCGAAGTAAAGAGACCCAGTACTTC
TRBJ2-7 TRBV29-1 - - CSVVRGLGFEQYF TGCAGCGTTGTAAGGGGTTTGGGCTTCGAGCAGTACTTC
TRBJ2-3 TRBV5-1 - TRBD1 CASSWDRVVADTQYF TGCGCCAGCAGCTGGGACAGGGTGGTCGCAGATACGCAGTATTTT
TRBJ2-3 TRBV19 - - CASSPRRAMSDTQYF TGTGCCAGTAGTCCGCGGAGGGCCATGTCAGATACGCAGTATTTT
TRBJ1-2 TRBV5-1 - - CASSWRADNYGYTF TGCGCCAGCAGCTGGAGGGCAGATAACTATGGCTACACCTTC
TRBJ1-2 TRBV4-2 - - CASSQDQYAGGYGYTF TGTGCCAGCAGCCAAGATCAGTATGCCGGGGGCTATGGCTACACCTTC
TRBJ2-3 TRBV25-1 - - CASSRQGTTDTQYF TGTGCCAGCAGTCGGCAGGGAACCACAGATACGCAGTATTTT
TRBJ2-7 TRBV14 few TRBD1 CASRRTGGLSYEQYF TGTGCCAGCAGGCGGACAGGGGGCCTCTCCTACGAGCAGTACTTC
TRBJ1-1 TRBV10-3 - - CAIATGGNTEAFF TGTGCCATCGCTACCGGGGGGAACACTGAAGCTTTCTTT
TRBJ2-3 TRBV5-1 - - CASRRTQDTDTQYF TGCGCCAGCAGGCGAACCCAGGACACAGATACGCAGTATTTT
TRBJ1-2 TRBV6-5 - - CASRPGGTNYGYTF TGTGCCAGCAGGCCCGGGGGGACGAACTATGGCTACACCTTC
TRBJ2-2 TRBV7-9 - - CASSLVGANTGELFF TGTGCCAGCAGCTTAGTGGGCGCGAACACCGGGGAGCTGTTTTTT
TRBJ2-5 TRBV14 - TRBD2 CASRDSGARSQYF TGTGCCAGCAGGGATAGCGGGGCCCGGAGCCAGTACTTC
TRBJ1-3 TRBV7-2 - - CASSVFVGGSGNTIYF TGTGCCAGCAGCGTTTTTGTGGGGGGATCGGGAAACACCATATATTTT
TRBJ2-3 TRBV6-5 - TRBD1 CASSYRGPRTDTQYF TGTGCCAGCAGTTACAGGGGGCCCCGCACAGATACGCAGTATTTT
TRBJ2-7 TRBV29-1 once - CSAGASYEQYF TGCAGCGCTGGGGCCTCCTACGAGCAGTACTTC
TRBJ2-5 TRBV5-1 - TRBD2 CASSLSPTTSVQETQYF TGCGCCAGCAGCTTGTCCCCTACGACTAGCGTGCAAGAGACCCAGTACTTC
TRBJ1-1 TRBV7-2 - TRBD1 CASSSRTGVTEAFF TGTGCCAGCAGCTCGCGGACAGGGGTCACTGAAGCTTTCTTT
TRBJ2-6 TRBV5-6 - - CASTGVGLSGANVLTF TGTGCCAGCACCGGAGTCGGCCTCTCTGGGGCCAACGTCCTGACTTTC
TRBJ2-3 TRBV19 - TRBD2 CASKASGDRHTQYF TGTGCCAGTAAGGCCAGCGGGGACCGTCATACGCAGTATTTT
TRBJ2-1 TRBV5-4 - TRBD1 CASSSSGTGNLGEQFF TGTGCCAGCAGCTCCTCCGGGACAGGGAATTTAGGGGAGCAGTTCTTC
TRBJ1-4 TRBV7-2 - - CASSLGGGRSEKLFF TGTGCCAGCAGCCTAGGGGGGGGTCGATCAGAAAAACTGTTTTTT
TRBJ1-4 TRBV7-2 - TRBD1 CASSLPEPLQGSEKLFF TGTGCCAGCAGCCTACCCGAGCCCTTACAGGGGAGTGAAAAACTGTTTTTT
TRBJ1-2 TRBV28 - - CASRWDQGYGYTF TGTGCCAGCAGATGGGACCAGGGGTATGGCTACACCTTC
TRBJ1-3 TRBV19 - - CASSDRYGSGNTIYF TGTGCCAGTAGCGACAGGTACGGCTCTGGAAACACCATATATTTT
TRBJ2-3 TRBV4-1 few - CASSQGRPPDTQYF TGCGCCAGCAGCCAAGGGCGGCCCCCAGATACGCAGTATTTT
TRBJ1-6 TRBV11-1 - - CASSPSGVEPLHF TGTGCCAGCAGCCCATCAGGGGTGGAACCCCTCCACTTT
TRBJ2-3 TRBV5-5 once - CASSLVGEGTDTQYF TGTGCCAGCAGCTTGGTCGGGGAGGGCACAGATACGCAGTATTTT
TRBJ1-1 TRBV20-1 - - CSVFAEAFF TGCAGTGTCTTCGCTGAAGCTTTCTTT
TRBJ1-5 TRBV27 - - CASSLTGNQPQHF TGTGCCAGCAGTTTGACGGGGAATCAGCCCCAGCATTTT
TRBJ2-7 TRBV18 - - CASSPYSTYEQYF TGTGCCAGCTCACCGTACAGCACCTACGAGCAGTACTTC